This entry lists 14 T cell receptor beta chains sequenced from one sample in a study of Ad26.COV2.S vaccination and SARS-CoV-2 variants. The repertoire was sequenced with immunoSEQ multiplex PCR; TCRdb's copy has only in-frame clones and lacks some. The sample has about 350,000 clones, 92% seen once. The material was peripheral blood, obtained after recovery from COVID-19. These receptors were obtained from a human donor who had recovered from COVID-19.

This clone was seen once. CDR3 region: CASSRTGYTGELFF. The CDR3, as DNA: TGTGCCAGCAGCCGGACAGGGTACACCGGGGAGCTGTTTTTT. The rearrangement links TRBV7-6 to TRBJ2-2, with 8 bases that match TRBD1. The V segment lost 5 bases and the J segment 3 bases; nucleotides outside the gene matches: 2. There are 14 residues in the CDR3. Germline CDR1 SGHVS, CDR2 FNYEAQ.

V gene TRBV2 combines with J gene TRBJ2-7, with D perhaps TRBD2 (5 bases). Deletions cut 5 bases from V and 3 bases from J, with 14 bases between. The germline gives CDR1 SNHLY, CDR2 FYNNEI. The CDR3 has 14 residues. CDR3 loop: CASSRIGLVYEQYF. For the CDR3, the DNA is TGTGCCAGCAGTCGGATCGGACTTGTCTACGAGCAGTACTTC. Filled out from reference TRBV2 and TRBJ2-7, the complete variable domain reads EPEVTQTPSHQVTQMGQEVILRCVPISNHLYFYWYRQILGQKVEFLVSFYNNEISEKSEIFDDQFSVERPDGSNFTLKIRSTKLEDSAMYFCASSRIGLVYEQYFGPGTRLTVT.

A single count supports this clone. The chain couples TRBV10-3 to TRBJ1-1, with D perhaps matching TRBD1 (5 bases). The CDR3 is 16 residues long. From germline, CDR1 is ENHRY and CDR2 SYGVKD. Trimming took off 0 bases at V and 1 base at J, with 12 bases between the two ends. The CDR3 is CAISESGGFTNTEAFF. CDR3 bases: TGTGCCATCAGTGAGTCGGGGGGGTTTACGAACACTGAAGCTTTCTTT.

This chain uses TRBV5-1 with TRBJ1-4; D remains unclear. Germline-derived CDR1 and CDR2 are SGHRS and YFSETQ. The CDR3 is 14 amino acids. Trimming pared 4 bases from V and 3 bases from J, leaving 10 bases between. CDR3 sequence: CASSPQTSNEKLFF. The CDR3 region has the DNA TGCGCCAGCAGCCCACAGACCTCTAATGAAAAACTGTTTTTT.

The chain carries TRBV9 and TRBJ2-7, with 9 bases fitting TRBD1. CDR3 length equals 15 residues. V lost 4 bases and J lost 6; bases outside the gene matches: 11. Germline loops: CDR1 SGDLS, CDR2 YYNGEE. CDR3 sequence reads: CASSRSGTGYSEQYF. DNA of the CDR3: TGTGCCAGCAGCCGCTCCGGGACAGGGTACTCCGAGCAGTACTTC.

The V call is TRBV13, the J call TRBJ2-2; TRBD2 matches 9 bases. The germline V gene encodes CDR1 PRHDT and CDR2 FYEKMQ (reference sequence). V shed 2 bases and J 1 base; nucleotides not matched to a gene: 5. The CDR3 length is 17 residues. The CDR3 is CASSLLASGVNTGELFF. For the CDR3, the DNA is TGTGCCAGCAGCTTACTGGCTAGCGGGGTGAACACCGGGGAGCTGTTTTTT.

The chain links TRBV2 to TRBJ1-1; 7 positions match TRBD1. Germline V lookup: CDR1 SNHLY, CDR2 FYNNEI. The CDR3 length is 14 residues. Trimming removed 11 bases from V and 1 base from J; junction bases left unmatched: 10. The CDR3 loop is CAYRTTGRNTEAFF. CDR3 coding DNA: TGTGCCTACCGTACGACAGGGAGGAACACTGAAGCTTTCTTT. The whole variable domain, filled in from reference TRBV2 and TRBJ1-1, reads EPEVTQTPSHQVTQMGQEVILRCVPISNHLYFYWYRQILGQKVEFLVSFYNNEISEKSEIFDDQFSVERPDGSNFTLKIRSTKLEDSAMYFCAYRTTGRNTEAFFGQGTRLTVV.

The count of this clone is one. This sequence joins TRBV7-2 and TRBJ1-2; the D gene is possibly TRBD1 (5 bases). The CDR3 spans 16 residues. The V and J ends lost 4 bases and 12 bases respectively, with 27 bases between them. CDR1 SGHTA and CDR2 FQGNSA come from the germline V gene. The chain's CDR3 is CASSYSPGIQLYGDTF. The CDR3 DNA sequence: TGTGCCAGCAGCTACTCACCAGGGATACAGCTGTATGGGGACACCTTC.

The genes are TRBV7-2 and TRBJ2-2, with 7 bases fitting TRBD2. The CDR3 has 15 residues. The V gene's germline CDR1 is SGHTA and CDR2 FQGNSA. The trim removed 7 bases at V and 4 bases at J, leaving 9 bases unmatched. CDR3 bases: TGTGCCAGCAACTTCGAACCGGGGGGCACCGGGGAGCTGTTTTTT. Translating it yields CASNFEPGGTGELFF.

As DNA, the CDR3 is TGTGCCAGCAGCTTAATGGTTGACGGAGCAACTAACTATGGCTACACCTTC. This translates into CASSLMVDGATNYGYTF. V is TRBV7-2 and J is TRBJ1-2, with unresolved D. The germline V gene encodes CDR1 SGHTA and CDR2 FQGNSA. This CDR3 contains 17 residues. V lost 2 bases, J lost 0 bases, and 16 bases lay in between.

The V and J genes are TRBV6-6 and TRBJ2-5, with 8 bases lining up with TRBD2. This CDR3 is built from 14 residues. Germline lookup yields CDR1 MNHNY and CDR2 SVGAGI (reference sequence). With V trimmed by 5 bases and J by 4 bases, 6 bases remained unmatched. The CDR3 nucleotides are TGTGCCAGCAGTACGGGGGGGTCGGGAGAGACCCAGTACTTC. It is translated as CASSTGGSGETQYF.

J is TRBJ1-3 and V is TRBV11-3; possible D gene TRBD1, 5 bases. Trimming cost V 2 bases and J 0 bases, with 20 bases left between them. The germline gives CDR1 SGHNT, CDR2 YENEEA. This CDR3 has 19 amino acids. The CDR3 here is CASSLRTRREPLSGNTIYF. The CDR3 bases are TGTGCCAGCAGCTTACGGACCCGCAGGGAGCCGCTCTCTGGAAACACCATATATTTT.

The genes are TRBV6-1 and TRBJ2-2, with D unclear. The CDR3 runs to 14 residues. V was shortened by 1 base and J by 5 bases, with 8 bases between the two germline ends. Per the germline V gene, CDR1 is MNHNS and CDR2 is SASEGT. Here the CDR3 reads CASSEGTRTGELFF. The DNA for the CDR3 is TGTGCCAGCAGTGAAGGGACGAGGACCGGGGAGCTGTTTTTT.

CDR3 coding DNA: TGTGCCAGCAGCGAGGGACATCGCTCTGGAAACACCATATATTTT. Translation: CASSEGHRSGNTIYF. The chain is built from TRBV9 and TRBJ1-3; possibly TRBD1 for D (6 bases). Germline-derived CDR1 and CDR2 are SGDLS and YYNGEE. V lost 3 bases, J lost 0 bases, and 10 bases lay in between. The CDR3 loop spans 15 amino acids.